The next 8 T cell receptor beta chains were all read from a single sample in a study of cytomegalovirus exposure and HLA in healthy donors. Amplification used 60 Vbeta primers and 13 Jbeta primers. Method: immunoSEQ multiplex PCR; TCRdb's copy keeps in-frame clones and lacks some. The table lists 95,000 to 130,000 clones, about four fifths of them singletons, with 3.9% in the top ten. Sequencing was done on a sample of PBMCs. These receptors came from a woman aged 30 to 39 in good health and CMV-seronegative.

This CDR3 reads CASSDAPVRKPGQGENIQYF. The CDR3 nucleotides are TGTGCCAGCAGTGACGCACCCGTTCGAAAACCGGGACAGGGGGAAAACATTCAGTACTTC. The J gene is TRBJ2-4, the V gene TRBV6-1; 11 nucleotides agree with TRBD1. CDR1 is MNHNS and CDR2 is SASEGT in the germline V gene. The junction had 18 bases not matched to a gene; V was cut back by 3 bases and J by 5 bases. The CDR3 totals 20 residues.

CDR3 DNA sequence: TGTGCCAGCAGCTCGGCACCCGGGACAGGGCCCAACACAGATACGCAGTATTTT. Residues: CASSSAPGTGPNTDTQYF. The rearrangement links TRBV13 to TRBJ2-3; 9 positions agree with TRBD1. After removal of 4 bases from V and 2 bases from J, the junction contained 13 bases not matched to a gene. Germline CDR1 PRHDT, CDR2 FYEKMQ (reference sequence). This CDR3 is 18 amino acids long.

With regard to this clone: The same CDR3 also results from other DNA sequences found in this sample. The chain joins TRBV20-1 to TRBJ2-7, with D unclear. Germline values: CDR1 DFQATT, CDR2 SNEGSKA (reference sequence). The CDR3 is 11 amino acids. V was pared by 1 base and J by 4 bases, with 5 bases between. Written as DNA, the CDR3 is TGCAGTGCTAGAGGAGAGTACGAGCAGTACTTC. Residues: CSARGEYEQYF.

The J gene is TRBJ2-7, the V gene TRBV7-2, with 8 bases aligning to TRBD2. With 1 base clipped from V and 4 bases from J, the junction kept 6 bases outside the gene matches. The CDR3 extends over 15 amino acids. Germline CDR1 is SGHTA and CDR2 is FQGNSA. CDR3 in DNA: TGTGCCAGCAGCTTAGTTTTGGCGGGAGGTTACGAGCAGTACTTC. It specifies CASSLVLAGGYEQYF.

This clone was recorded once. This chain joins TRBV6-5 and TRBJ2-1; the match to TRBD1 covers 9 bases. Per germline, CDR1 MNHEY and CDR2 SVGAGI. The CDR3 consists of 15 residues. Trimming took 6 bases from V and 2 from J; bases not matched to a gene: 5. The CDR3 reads CASSPGQGAYNEQFF. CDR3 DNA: TGTGCCAGCAGCCCGGGACAGGGAGCCTACAATGAGCAGTTCTTC.

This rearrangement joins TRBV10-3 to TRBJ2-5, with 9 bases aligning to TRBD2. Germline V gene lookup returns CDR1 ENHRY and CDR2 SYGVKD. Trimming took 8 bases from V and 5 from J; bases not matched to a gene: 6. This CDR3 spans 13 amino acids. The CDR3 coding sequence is TGTGCCATCCAGCGGGGGGAAGAGGAGACCCAGTACTTC. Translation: CAIQRGEEETQYF.

This CDR3 reads CASSQGAGERGDTQYF. In nucleotides, the CDR3 is TGCGCCAGCAGCCAAGGGGCTGGAGAACGCGGGGATACGCAGTATTTT. This chain joins TRBV4-1 and TRBJ2-3; tentatively, D is TRBD2 (5 bases). This CDR3 region has 16 residues. CDR1 is MGHRA, CDR2 YSYEKL, per germline. The V and J ends lost 1 base and 6 bases respectively, with 17 bases between them.

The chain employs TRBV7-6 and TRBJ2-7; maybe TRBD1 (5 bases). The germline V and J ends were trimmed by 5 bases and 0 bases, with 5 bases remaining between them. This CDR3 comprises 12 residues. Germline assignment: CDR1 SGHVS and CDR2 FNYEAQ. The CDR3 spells CASSGHSYEQYF. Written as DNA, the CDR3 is TGTGCCAGCAGCGGACACTCCTACGAGCAGTACTTC. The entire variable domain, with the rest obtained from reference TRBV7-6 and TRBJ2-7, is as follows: GAGVSQSPRYKVTKRGQDVALRCDPISGHVSLYWYRQALGQGPEFLTYFNYEAQQDKSGLPNDRFSAERPEGSISTLTIQRTEQRDSAMYRCASSGHSYEQYFGPGTRLTVT.